The rows below give T cell receptor beta chains drawn from one sample of a study of blood T cell repertoires in COVID-19. Libraries were prepared by immunoSEQ multiplex PCR; TCRdb keeps only in-frame clonotypes and omits some of them. Of over 90,000 clones in the sample, around 80% are singletons; the top ten hold 6% to 7.5%. Specimen: peripheral blood. The source of these receptors is a man aged 50-59 years with active or convalescent COVID-19. Both conserved end residues are part of each CDR3. A D gene is named only where the DNA matches it firmly.

d_gene | j_gene | v_gene | CDR3aa
TRBD1 | TRBJ2-1 | TRBV24-1 | CATSVTGTGVSYNEQFF
. | TRBJ2-1 | TRBV14 | CASSQQTGLRGNEQFF
. | TRBJ1-1 | TRBV10-3 | CAITRGGGGDTEAFF
. | TRBJ2-1 | TRBV5-1 | CASSSTGNSYNEQFF
. | TRBJ1-2 | TRBV7-9 | CASSLLSELSGYTF
TRBD1 | TRBJ2-1 | TRBV5-1 | CASSLGTDYNEQFF
. | TRBJ2-3 | TRBV18 | CASSPPEATDTQYF
. | TRBJ2-3 | TRBV6-5 | CASSYGGQSTDTQYF
TRBD1 | TRBJ1-5 | TRBV6-2/TRBV6-3 | CASSYLGGQPQHF
. | TRBJ1-1 | TRBV7-9 | CASSLRRDTEAFF
TRBD2 | TRBJ2-3 | TRBV5-1 | CASSLTAGGTDTQYF
TRBD2 | TRBJ2-2 | TRBV2 | CASSPASGGNTGELFF
. | TRBJ2-4 | TRBV6-5 | CASSLSPSLNIQYF
TRBD1 | TRBJ1-6 | TRBV3-1/TRBV3-2 | CASSQTGVGSPLHF
. | TRBJ1-2 | TRBV5-4 | CASSLPGRYGYTF
. | TRBJ2-5 | TRBV18 | CASSPPESLETQYF